These 6 T cell receptor beta chains were all obtained from the same sample, sequenced in a study of identifying expanded T cells in peripheral blood. The repertoire was sequenced with immunoSEQ multiplex PCR; TCRdb's copy has only in-frame clones and lacks some. The sample consists of 45,000 to 75,000 clones, around 81% of them appearing once. Sequenced input: blood. These receptors came from a person between 18 and 69 years old in good health.

J is TRBJ2-1 and V is TRBV7-9; 13 bases are a match to TRBD2. The germline V gene has CDR1 SEHNR and CDR2 FQNEAQ (reference sequence). V gave up 5 bases and J gave up 13 bases; unmatched junction bases: 11. The CDR3 has 15 residues. Here the CDR3 reads CASSPLGTSGRAQFF. CDR3 DNA: TGTGCCAGCAGCCCCCTTGGTACTAGCGGGAGGGCCCAGTTCTTC.

The chain joins TRBV7-2 to TRBJ2-1; 13 nucleotides line up with TRBD2. With 5 bases clipped from V and 2 bases from J, the junction kept 3 bases outside the gene matches. This CDR3 has 16 residues. Germline V gives CDR1 SGHTA, CDR2 FQGNSA. The CDR3 loop is CASSPTSGRAYNEQFF. The CDR3 region has the DNA TGTGCCAGCAGCCCCACTAGCGGGAGGGCCTACAATGAGCAGTTCTTC.

V is TRBV18 and J is TRBJ2-7, with a tentative D call TRBD1 (6 bases). V was cut by 3 bases and J by 2 bases, with 17 bases left in between. The V gene's germline CDR1 is KGHSH and CDR2 LQKENI. This CDR3 has 16 residues. The CDR3 protein is CASSPLPGTSAYEQYF. In DNA form, the CDR3 reads TGTGCCAGCTCACCCCTCCCCGGGACATCCGCCTACGAGCAGTACTTC.

The rearrangement links TRBV5-1 to TRBJ1-4, with 9 bases fitting TRBD1. Germline CDR1 SGHRS, CDR2 YFSETQ. The CDR3 length is 15 residues. After removal of 4 bases from V and 5 bases from J, the junction contained 6 bases not matched to a gene. CDR3 in amino acids: CASSGAGQGNEKLFF. The CDR3 DNA is TGCGCCAGCAGCGGAGCGGGACAGGGAAATGAAAAACTGTTTTTT. The variable domain in full, with the rest retrieved from reference TRBV5-1 and TRBJ1-4, is KAGVTQTPRYLIKTRGQQVTLSCSPISGHRSVSWYQQTPGQGLQFLFEYFSETQRNKGNFPGRFSGRQFSNSRSEMNVSTLELGDSALYLCASSGAGQGNEKLFFGSGTQLSVL.

A single count supports this clone. The chain links TRBV5-1 to TRBJ2-5, with 10 bases lining up with TRBD2. Losses at the gene ends were 2 bases for V and 4 bases for J; bases not matched to a gene: 5. The germline gives CDR1 SGHRS, CDR2 YFSETQ. The CDR3 loop spans 15 amino acids. In nucleotides, the CDR3 is TGCGCCAGCAGCTTAAGCGGGGGGGCCGTAGAGACCCAGTACTTC. It is translated as CASSLSGGAVETQYF.

This clone has only a few counts. The rearrangement uses TRBV5-1 and TRBJ1-2, with D tentatively TRBD1 (5 bases). V lost 3 bases and J 2 bases, leaving 23 bases between the germline ends. This CDR3 contains 18 residues. The V gene's germline CDR1 is SGHRS and CDR2 YFSETQ. CDR3 nucleotides: TGCGCCAGCAGCTCCCCGATGTTCGGGACGGCATCCAACTATGGCTACACCTTC. This codes for CASSSPMFGTASNYGYTF.